Listed below are T cell receptor beta chains from one sample, sequenced in a study of identical twins. MiXCR, applied by TCRdb to the 5' RACE reads, yields one record per CDR3 protein. The sample yields 600,000 to 850,000 distinct CDR3 sequences, over 15% seen once. These data are also associated with another study on T cells expressing NK-cell markers.

The sequencing input was PBMCs. Every receptor here comes from a woman aged 18-29 years in good health. The CDR3 runs from the conserved cysteine through the conserved F or W. A D gene is named only where the DNA matches it firmly. Clone sizes are given selectively: once, few, many, or a class where the clone is expanded.

v_call: TRBV6-1; d_call: NA; clone_size: NA; j_call: TRBJ2-3; cdr3_aa: CASSHRTSFATQYF; cdr3_nt: TGTGCCAGCAGCCACCGCACTAGTTTTGCTACGCAGTATTTT
v_call: TRBV20-1; d_call: TRBD1; clone_size: few; j_call: TRBJ2-2; cdr3_aa: CSARLTGTGVPGELFF; cdr3_nt: TGCAGTGCTAGGCTGACCGGGACAGGAGTTCCCGGGGAGCTGTTTTTT
v_call: TRBV20-1; d_call: TRBD1; clone_size: NA; j_call: TRBJ1-1; cdr3_aa: CSVYRGGNTEAFF; cdr3_nt: TGCAGTGTTTACAGGGGCGGGAACACTGAAGCTTTCTTT
v_call: TRBV4-1; d_call: NA; clone_size: NA; j_call: TRBJ2-1; cdr3_aa: CASSGGGAGKGDEQFF; cdr3_nt: TGCGCCAGCAGCGGGGGTGGGGCAGGGAAGGGTGATGAGCAGTTCTTC
v_call: TRBV7-9; d_call: NA; clone_size: NA; j_call: TRBJ1-1; cdr3_aa: CASSPPGGLNTEAFF; cdr3_nt: TGTGCCAGCAGCCCCCCTGGGGGACTTAACACTGAAGCTTTCTTT
v_call: TRBV9; d_call: NA; clone_size: NA; j_call: TRBJ2-7; cdr3_aa: CASSVTYRNYEQYF; cdr3_nt: TGTGCCAGCAGCGTCACGTATCGTAACTACGAGCAGTACTTC
v_call: TRBV6-5; d_call: NA; clone_size: NA; j_call: TRBJ2-5; cdr3_aa: CASSYSSSGQETQYF; cdr3_nt: TGTGCCAGCAGTTACTCCTCGAGCGGCCAAGAGACCCAGTACTTC
v_call: TRBV12-3/TRBV12-4; d_call: TRBD2; clone_size: few; j_call: TRBJ2-7; cdr3_aa: CASGLAGGTYEQYF; cdr3_nt: TGTGCCAGCGGTCTAGCGGGGGGGACCTACGAGCAGTACTTC
v_call: TRBV28; d_call: NA; clone_size: few; j_call: TRBJ2-1; cdr3_aa: CASSLWAGGRGSPYNEQFF; cdr3_nt: TGTGCCAGCAGTTTATGGGCAGGTGGCCGGGGTTCGCCCTACAATGAGCAGTTCTTC
v_call: TRBV27; d_call: TRBD1; clone_size: NA; j_call: TRBJ1-2; cdr3_aa: CASSPGQTNGYTF; cdr3_nt: TGTGCCAGCAGTCCGGGACAGACAAATGGCTACACCTTC
v_call: TRBV10-3; d_call: TRBD2; clone_size: NA; j_call: TRBJ2-7; cdr3_aa: CAISESERGFLSYEQYF; cdr3_nt: TGTGCCATCAGTGAGTCGGAGCGGGGCTTCCTCTCCTACGAGCAGTACTTC
v_call: TRBV20-1; d_call: NA; clone_size: NA; j_call: TRBJ1-5; cdr3_aa: CSARLGLSNQPQHF; cdr3_nt: TGCAGTGCTAGACTAGGATTAAGCAATCAGCCCCAGCATTTT
v_call: TRBV12-3/TRBV12-4; d_call: TRBD2; clone_size: NA; j_call: TRBJ2-1; cdr3_aa: CASSSTGLAGYNEQFF; cdr3_nt: TGTGCCAGCAGTTCGACCGGACTAGCGGGGTACAATGAGCAGTTCTTC
v_call: TRBV6-1; d_call: TRBD2; clone_size: NA; j_call: TRBJ2-5; cdr3_aa: CASYGTSVETQYF; cdr3_nt: TGTGCCAGCTACGGGACTAGCGTAGAGACCCAGTACTTC
v_call: TRBV7-9; d_call: NA; clone_size: NA; j_call: TRBJ2-7; cdr3_aa: CASTQTPSYEQYF; cdr3_nt: TGTGCCAGCACCCAGACTCCCTCCTACGAGCAGTACTTC
v_call: TRBV20-1; d_call: NA; clone_size: few; j_call: TRBJ1-2; cdr3_aa: CSARGRGGGDYGYTF; cdr3_nt: TGCAGTGCTAGGGGCCGGGGCGGCGGGGACTATGGCTACACCTTC
v_call: TRBV28; d_call: TRBD1; clone_size: NA; j_call: TRBJ2-7; cdr3_aa: CASSLRQGIHEQYF; cdr3_nt: TGTGCCAGCAGTTTAAGACAGGGGATCCACGAGCAGTACTTC
v_call: TRBV7-9; d_call: TRBD1; clone_size: NA; j_call: TRBJ2-3; cdr3_aa: CASSPRQGTDTQYF; cdr3_nt: TGTGCCAGCAGCCCCAGACAGGGAACAGATACGCAGTATTTT
v_call: TRBV20-1; d_call: NA; clone_size: NA; j_call: TRBJ1-6; cdr3_aa: CSSPKQGSDSPLHF; cdr3_nt: TGCAGTTCCCCAAAACAGGGATCTGATTCACCCCTCCACTTT
v_call: TRBV20-1; d_call: NA; clone_size: NA; j_call: TRBJ2-3; cdr3_aa: CSARDPRADTQYF; cdr3_nt: TGCAGTGCTAGAGATCCTCGCGCAGATACGCAGTATTTT
v_call: TRBV20-1; d_call: NA; clone_size: few; j_call: TRBJ2-3; cdr3_aa: CSARDLDTQYF; cdr3_nt: TGCAGTGCTAGAGATCTAGATACGCAGTATTTT
v_call: TRBV7-2; d_call: TRBD2; clone_size: NA; j_call: TRBJ2-7; cdr3_aa: CASSPRLAGVSYEQYF; cdr3_nt: TGTGCCAGCAGCCCCCGTCTAGCGGGAGTTAGCTACGAGCAGTACTTC
v_call: TRBV4-3; d_call: TRBD1; clone_size: few; j_call: TRBJ2-7; cdr3_aa: CASSHRQGGTYEQYF; cdr3_nt: TGCGCCAGCAGCCACCGACAGGGGGGAACCTACGAGCAGTACTTC
v_call: TRBV20-1; d_call: NA; clone_size: many; j_call: TRBJ2-3; cdr3_aa: CSVLKGLGTDTQYF; cdr3_nt: TGCAGTGTCCTCAAGGGGTTAGGCACAGATACGCAGTATTTT
v_call: TRBV9; d_call: TRBD1; clone_size: few; j_call: TRBJ1-4; cdr3_aa: CASSVQGVAPNEKLFF; cdr3_nt: TGTGCCAGCAGCGTTCAGGGGGTAGCACCTAATGAAAAACTGTTTTTT
v_call: TRBV7-9; d_call: NA; clone_size: NA; j_call: TRBJ2-5; cdr3_aa: CASSLVRGSVETQYF; cdr3_nt: TGTGCCAGCAGCTTAGTACGAGGGTCCGTAGAGACCCAGTACTTC
v_call: TRBV20-1; d_call: TRBD2; clone_size: NA; j_call: TRBJ2-3; cdr3_aa: CSARGELAGGTDTQYF; cdr3_nt: TGCAGTGCTAGAGGGGAATTAGCGGGGGGCACAGATACGCAGTATTTT
v_call: TRBV15; d_call: NA; clone_size: many; j_call: TRBJ1-2; cdr3_aa: CATSRGPGTPRGGYTF; cdr3_nt: TGTGCCACCAGCAGAGGGCCCGGGACACCGAGAGGTGGCTACACCTTC
v_call: TRBV11-3; d_call: NA; clone_size: NA; j_call: TRBJ2-5; cdr3_aa: CASSLGSPRETQYF; cdr3_nt: TGTGCCAGCAGCTTAGGCAGTCCGCGGGAGACCCAGTACTTC
v_call: TRBV12-3/TRBV12-4; d_call: NA; clone_size: NA; j_call: TRBJ2-3; cdr3_aa: CASRLSGITDTQYF; cdr3_nt: TGTGCCAGCAGACTTAGCGGAATCACAGATACGCAGTATTTT
v_call: TRBV20-1; d_call: NA; clone_size: NA; j_call: TRBJ1-1; cdr3_aa: CSARTGQPDTEAFF; cdr3_nt: TGCAGTGCTAGAACCGGACAGCCAGACACTGAAGCTTTCTTT
v_call: TRBV4-1; d_call: NA; clone_size: few; j_call: TRBJ2-7; cdr3_aa: CASSQEEGGLYEQYF; cdr3_nt: TGCGCCAGCAGCCAAGAAGAAGGGGGGTTATACGAGCAGTACTTC
v_call: TRBV29-1; d_call: NA; clone_size: NA; j_call: TRBJ1-1; cdr3_aa: CSAPTGNRAEAFF; cdr3_nt: TGCAGCGCCCCCACAGGGAATCGCGCTGAAGCTTTCTTT
v_call: TRBV12-3/TRBV12-4; d_call: NA; clone_size: few; j_call: TRBJ2-1; cdr3_aa: CASSFHGAYNEQFF; cdr3_nt: TGTGCCAGCAGTTTTCACGGGGCCTACAATGAGCAGTTCTTC
v_call: TRBV6-2/TRBV6-3; d_call: NA; clone_size: few; j_call: TRBJ2-4; cdr3_aa: CASSYAGRALQYF; cdr3_nt: TGTGCCAGCAGTTACGCCGGGAGAGCCCTTCAGTACTTC
v_call: TRBV20-1; d_call: NA; clone_size: few; j_call: TRBJ1-5; cdr3_aa: CSALGQINQPQHF; cdr3_nt: TGCAGTGCCCTAGGCCAGATAAATCAGCCCCAGCATTTT
v_call: TRBV12-3/TRBV12-4; d_call: NA; clone_size: NA; j_call: TRBJ1-5; cdr3_aa: CASRGMASNQPQHF; cdr3_nt: TGTGCCAGCAGGGGGATGGCCAGCAATCAGCCCCAGCATTTT
v_call: TRBV29-1; d_call: TRBD1; clone_size: NA; j_call: TRBJ2-1; cdr3_aa: CSTGAYGEQFF; cdr3_nt: TGCAGCACAGGGGCTTACGGTGAGCAGTTCTTC
v_call: TRBV29-1; d_call: NA; clone_size: few; j_call: TRBJ2-1; cdr3_aa: CSVAVDSNNEQFF; cdr3_nt: TGCAGCGTAGCTGTGGACAGCAACAATGAGCAGTTCTTC
v_call: TRBV4-2; d_call: NA; clone_size: many; j_call: TRBJ1-4; cdr3_aa: CASSPILGRGEKLFF; cdr3_nt: TGTGCCAGCAGCCCGATCCTTGGACGTGGTGAAAAACTGTTTTTT
v_call: TRBV6-1; d_call: TRBD2; clone_size: few; j_call: TRBJ2-1; cdr3_aa: CASSQSGGVATEQFF; cdr3_nt: TGTGCCAGCAGCCAGAGCGGGGGGGTCGCCACTGAGCAGTTCTTC
v_call: TRBV5-1; d_call: TRBD1; clone_size: many; j_call: TRBJ2-7; cdr3_aa: CASSLIPWGQSYEQYF; cdr3_nt: TGCGCCAGCAGCTTGATTCCTTGGGGACAGAGCTACGAGCAGTACTTC
v_call: TRBV24-1; d_call: NA; clone_size: NA; j_call: TRBJ2-1; cdr3_aa: CATSDFKYNEQFF; cdr3_nt: TGTGCCACCAGTGATTTTAAATACAATGAGCAGTTCTTC
v_call: TRBV25-1; d_call: NA; clone_size: few; j_call: TRBJ1-1; cdr3_aa: CASRGLGQGRTEAFF; cdr3_nt: TGTGCCAGCAGGGGGTTAGGGCAGGGGAGGACTGAAGCTTTCTTT
v_call: TRBV5-1; d_call: NA; clone_size: NA; j_call: TRBJ1-6; cdr3_aa: CASSPTSGNNSPLHF; cdr3_nt: TGCGCCAGCAGCCCAACTTCGGGGAACAATTCACCCCTCCACTTT
v_call: TRBV29-1; d_call: NA; clone_size: few; j_call: TRBJ1-4; cdr3_aa: CSVEGSVDEKLFF; cdr3_nt: TGCAGCGTTGAGGGCAGCGTGGATGAAAAACTGTTTTTT